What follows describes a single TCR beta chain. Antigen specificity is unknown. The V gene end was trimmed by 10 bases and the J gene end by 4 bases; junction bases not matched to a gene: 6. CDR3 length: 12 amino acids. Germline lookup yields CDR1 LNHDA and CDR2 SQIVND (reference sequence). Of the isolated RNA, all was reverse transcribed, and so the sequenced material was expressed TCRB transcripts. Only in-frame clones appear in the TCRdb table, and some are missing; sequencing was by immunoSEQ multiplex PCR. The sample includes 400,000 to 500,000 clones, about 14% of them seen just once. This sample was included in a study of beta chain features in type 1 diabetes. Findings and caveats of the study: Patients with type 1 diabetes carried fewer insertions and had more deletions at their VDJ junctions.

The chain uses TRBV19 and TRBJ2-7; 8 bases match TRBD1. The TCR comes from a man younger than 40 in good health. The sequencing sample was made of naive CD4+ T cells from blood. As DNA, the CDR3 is TGTGCCACTTCGGACAGGGAATACGAGCAGTACTTC. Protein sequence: CATSDREYEQYF.